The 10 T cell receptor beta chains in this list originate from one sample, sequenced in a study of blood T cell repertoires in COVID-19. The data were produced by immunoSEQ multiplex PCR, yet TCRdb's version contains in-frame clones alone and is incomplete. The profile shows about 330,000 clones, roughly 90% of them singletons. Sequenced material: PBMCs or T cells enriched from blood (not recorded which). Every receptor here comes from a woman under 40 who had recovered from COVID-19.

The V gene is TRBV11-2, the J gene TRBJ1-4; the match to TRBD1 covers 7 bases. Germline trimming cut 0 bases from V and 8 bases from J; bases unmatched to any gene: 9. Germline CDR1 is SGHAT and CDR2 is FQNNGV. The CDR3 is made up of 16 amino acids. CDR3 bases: TGTGCCAGCAGCTTAGATTGGGGGGACAGAGGAGAAAAACTGTTTTTT. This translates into CASSLDWGDRGEKLFF.

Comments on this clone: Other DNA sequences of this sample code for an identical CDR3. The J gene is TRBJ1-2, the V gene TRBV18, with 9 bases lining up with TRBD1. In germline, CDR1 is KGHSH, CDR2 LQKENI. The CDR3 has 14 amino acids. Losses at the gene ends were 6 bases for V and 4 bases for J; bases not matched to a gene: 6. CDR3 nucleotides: TGTGCCAGCTCTCCTGGACAGGGGCTCTATGGCTACACCTTC. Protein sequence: CASSPGQGLYGYTF.

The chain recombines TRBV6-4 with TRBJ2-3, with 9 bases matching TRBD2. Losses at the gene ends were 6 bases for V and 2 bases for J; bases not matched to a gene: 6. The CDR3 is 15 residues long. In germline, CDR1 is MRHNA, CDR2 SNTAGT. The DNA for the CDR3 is TGTGCCAGCAGCCAGCGGGGGGTAAACACAGATACGCAGTATTTT. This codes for CASSQRGVNTDTQYF.

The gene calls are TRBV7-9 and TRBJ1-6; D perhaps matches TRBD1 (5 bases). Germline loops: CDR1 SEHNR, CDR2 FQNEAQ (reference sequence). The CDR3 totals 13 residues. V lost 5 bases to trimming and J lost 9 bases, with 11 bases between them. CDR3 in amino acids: CASSRQGGSPLHF. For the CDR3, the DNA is TGTGCCAGCAGCCGGCAGGGAGGTTCACCCCTCCACTTT.

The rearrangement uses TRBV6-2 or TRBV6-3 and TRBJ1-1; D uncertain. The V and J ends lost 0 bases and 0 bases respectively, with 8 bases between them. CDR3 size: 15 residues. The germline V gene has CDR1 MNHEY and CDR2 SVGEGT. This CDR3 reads CASSYSTRMNTEAFF. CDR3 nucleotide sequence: TGTGCCAGCAGTTACTCGACCAGGATGAACACTGAAGCTTTCTTT.

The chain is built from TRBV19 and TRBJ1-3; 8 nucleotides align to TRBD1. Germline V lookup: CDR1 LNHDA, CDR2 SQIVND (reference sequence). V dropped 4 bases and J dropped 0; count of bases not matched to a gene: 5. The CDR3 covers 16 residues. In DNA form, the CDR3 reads TGTGCCAGTAGTACTAGACAGGGGTACTCTGGAAACACCATATATTTT. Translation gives CASSTRQGYSGNTIYF.

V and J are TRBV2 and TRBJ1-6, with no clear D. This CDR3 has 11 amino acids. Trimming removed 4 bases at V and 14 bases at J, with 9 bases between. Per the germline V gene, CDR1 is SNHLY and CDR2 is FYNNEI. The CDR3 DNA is TGTGCCAGCAGTGTGGCCACCACCCTCCACTTT. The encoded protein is CASSVATTLHF.

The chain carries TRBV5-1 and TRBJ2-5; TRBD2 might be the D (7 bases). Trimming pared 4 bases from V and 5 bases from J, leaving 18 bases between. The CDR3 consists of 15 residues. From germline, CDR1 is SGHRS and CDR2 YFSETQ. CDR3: CASSPDGGGEETQYF. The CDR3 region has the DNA TGCGCCAGCAGCCCGGATGGGGGGGGCGAGGAGACCCAGTACTTC.

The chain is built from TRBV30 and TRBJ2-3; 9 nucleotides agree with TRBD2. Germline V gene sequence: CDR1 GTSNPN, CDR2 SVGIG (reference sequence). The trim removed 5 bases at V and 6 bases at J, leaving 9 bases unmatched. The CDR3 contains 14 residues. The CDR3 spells CAWGLAGRGDTQYF. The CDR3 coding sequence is TGTGCCTGGGGCCTAGCGGGGCGAGGCGATACGCAGTATTTT. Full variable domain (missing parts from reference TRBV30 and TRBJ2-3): SQTIHQWPATLVQPVGSPLSLECTVEGTSNPNLYWYRQAAGRGLQLLFYSVGIGQISSEVPQNLSASRPQDRQFILSSKKLLLSDSGFYLCAWGLAGRGDTQYFGPGTRLTVL.

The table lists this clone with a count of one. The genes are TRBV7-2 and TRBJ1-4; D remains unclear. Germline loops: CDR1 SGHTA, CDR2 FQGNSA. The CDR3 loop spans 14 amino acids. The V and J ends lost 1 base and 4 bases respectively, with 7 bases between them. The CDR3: CASSLGAFNEKLFF. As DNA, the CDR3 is TGTGCCAGCAGCTTAGGGGCCTTTAATGAAAAACTGTTTTTT. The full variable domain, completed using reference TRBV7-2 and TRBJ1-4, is GAGVSQSPSNKVTEKGKDVELRCDPISGHTALYWYRQSLGQGLEFLIYFQGNSAPDKSGLPSDRFSAERTGGSVSTLTIQRTQQEDSAVYLCASSLGAFNEKLFFGSGTQLSVL.